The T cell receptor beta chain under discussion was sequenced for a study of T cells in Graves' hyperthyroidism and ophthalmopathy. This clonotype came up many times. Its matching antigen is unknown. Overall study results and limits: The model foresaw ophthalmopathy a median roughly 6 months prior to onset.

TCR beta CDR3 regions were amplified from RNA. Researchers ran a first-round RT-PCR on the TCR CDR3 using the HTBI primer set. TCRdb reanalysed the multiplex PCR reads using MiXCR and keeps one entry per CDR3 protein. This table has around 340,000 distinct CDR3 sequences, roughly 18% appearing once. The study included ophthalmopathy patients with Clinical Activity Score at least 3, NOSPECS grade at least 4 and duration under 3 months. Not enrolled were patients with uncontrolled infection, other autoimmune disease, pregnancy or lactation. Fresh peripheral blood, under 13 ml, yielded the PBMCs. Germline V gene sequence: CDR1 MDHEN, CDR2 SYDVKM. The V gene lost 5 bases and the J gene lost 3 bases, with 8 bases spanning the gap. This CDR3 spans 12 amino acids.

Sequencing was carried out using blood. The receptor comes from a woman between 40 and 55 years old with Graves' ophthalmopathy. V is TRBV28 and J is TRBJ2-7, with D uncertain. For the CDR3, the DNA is TGTGCCAGCAGTCCCAATCTCTACGAGCAGTACTTC. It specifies CASSPNLYEQYF.